This T cell receptor beta chain is drawn from a study of T-cell reconstitution after alpha-beta-depleted transplantation in children. Germline V CDR1 and CDR2: SQVTM, ANQGSEA. The CDR3 spans 12 residues. Using unique molecular identifiers, the investigators prepared the TCRbeta library. TCRdb analysed the PCR reads with MiXCR anew, one entry per CDR3 protein. The sample includes just over 70,000 distinct CDR3 sequences, about 7% of them seen just once. This clonotype was recorded many times. The junction departs from germline at one end; a sequencing error may be responsible. The specimen comprised PBMCs from the stem cell graft donor, sampled from the stem cell graft. The chain joins TRBV29-1 to TRBJ2-3; D remains ambiguous. The sequence derives from a human donor who donated a stem cell graft to a child with acute lymphoblastic leukemia. The DNA for the CDR3 is TGCAGCGTTGAAGAAAGGGCAGATACGCATTATTTT. Encoded protein: CSVEERADTHYF.